One T cell receptor beta chain is described in this entry. Its target is not known. Measured with immunoSEQ multiplex PCR; TCRdb has only the in-frame clones, and not every one. The sample yields about 84,000 clones, about 90% seen once. These data belong to a study of OX40 agonist ivuxolimab in advanced cancers. Looking at the study overall: Intravenous ivuxolimab at 0.01 to 10 mg/kg was given to patients every 2 weeks. Previous treatment with anti-PD-1, anti-PD-L1 or anti-CTLA-4 therapy was allowed; 40% had received some.

Whole-study results and caveats: The specificity for antigen of the expanded peripheral T cells was not determined. Average numbers of expanded clones were greater in CD8+ T cells than in CD4+.

Germline CDR1 reads SGHRS; CDR2 reads YFSETQ. With 3 bases removed from V and 2 bases from J, the gap between germline ends came to 10 bases. This CDR3 has 14 residues. This clonotype was obtained from an adult with an advanced solid tumor such as melanoma, head and neck, liver or kidney cancer. Sequences were derived from CD4+ or CD8+ T cells sorted from blood, sampled in a trial of the OX40 agonist ivuxolimab. This rearrangement joins TRBV5-1 to TRBJ2-3, with D perhaps TRBD2 (6 bases). The CDR3 coding sequence is TGCGCCAGCAGCTCCACTAGCAACACAGATACGCAGTATTTT. Encoded protein: CASSSTSNTDTQYF.